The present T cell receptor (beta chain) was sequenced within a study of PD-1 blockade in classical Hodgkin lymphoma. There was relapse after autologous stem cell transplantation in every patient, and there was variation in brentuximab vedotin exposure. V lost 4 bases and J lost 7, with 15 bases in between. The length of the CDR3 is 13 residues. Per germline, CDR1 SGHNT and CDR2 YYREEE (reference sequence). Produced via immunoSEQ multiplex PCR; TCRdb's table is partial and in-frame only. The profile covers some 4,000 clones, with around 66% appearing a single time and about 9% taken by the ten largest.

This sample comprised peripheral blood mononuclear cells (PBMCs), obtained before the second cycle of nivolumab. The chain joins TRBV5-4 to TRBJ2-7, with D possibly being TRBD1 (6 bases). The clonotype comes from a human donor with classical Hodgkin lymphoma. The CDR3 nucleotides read TGTGCCAGCAGCCCCCGACAGGTGGGGGAGCAGTACTTC. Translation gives CASSPRQVGEQYF.